What follows are 15 T cell receptor beta chains derived from one specimen sequenced in a study of T cell responses to AZD1222 COVID-19 vaccine. Sequencing used immunoSEQ multiplex PCR; TCRdb keeps in-frame clones, though not all of them. The sample lists 120,000 to 150,000 clones; approximately 90% were seen once. The sample here was peripheral blood, taken on day 0 of AZD1222 vaccination. These receptor sequences come from an adult in good health.

This rearrangement joins TRBV7-9 to TRBJ2-4; D is possibly TRBD1 (5 bases). CDR3 length: 14 residues. Germline-derived CDR1 and CDR2 are SEHNR and FQNEAQ (reference sequence). The V end was cut by 5 bases, the J end by 7 bases, with 15 bases between. The CDR3 sequence: CASSLTGPANIQYF. For the CDR3, the DNA is TGTGCCAGCAGCCTTACAGGACCCGCGAACATTCAGTACTTC. The full variable domain, its missing parts supplied by reference TRBV7-9 and TRBJ2-4, is DTGVSQNPRHKITKRGQNVTFRCDPISEHNRLYWYRQTLGQGPEFLTYFQNEAQLEKSRLLSDRFSAERPKGSFSTLEIQRTEQGDSAMYLCASSLTGPANIQYFGAGTRLSVL.

The chain employs TRBV21-1 and TRBJ1-1; the D call TRBD1 from the table was never checked on the DNA. TRBV21-1 is noted as a pseudogene. The CDR3 consists of 16 residues. The CDR3 here is CASSNRDRVEGTEAFF. Written as DNA, the CDR3 is TGTGCCAGCAGCAATCGGGACAGGGTTGAGGGCACTGAAGCTTTCTTT.

The chain recombines TRBV7-3 with TRBJ2-1; D unclear. The ends were cut back, 6 bases at V and 9 bases at J, with 15 bases in the middle. Germline V CDR1 and CDR2: SGHTA, FQGTGA. The CDR3 is 13 residues long. CDR3 loop: CASSIDSFSEQFF. Here the CDR3 DNA reads TGTGCCAGCAGTATCGACTCCTTCAGTGAGCAGTTCTTC.

This clone was observed once. This chain connects TRBV6-2 or TRBV6-3 to TRBJ2-2; the D is unclear. CDR3 length: 15 residues. Germline lookup yields CDR1 MNHEY and CDR2 SVGEGT. V was pared by 2 bases and J by 0 bases, with 7 bases between. CDR3 in DNA: TGTGCCAGCAGTTACGGGCAGACGAACACCGGGGAGCTGTTTTTT. It encodes CASSYGQTNTGELFF.

The chain joins TRBV7-9 to TRBJ1-1; D remains ambiguous. CDR3 length: 14 amino acids. CDR1 is SEHNR, CDR2 FQNEAQ, per germline (reference sequence). V was clipped by 3 bases and J by 2 bases, with 10 bases between them. This CDR3 reads CASSFGQVNTEAFF. The DNA for the CDR3 is TGTGCCAGCAGCTTCGGGCAGGTAAACACTGAAGCTTTCTTT. The full variable domain, in which reference TRBV7-9 and TRBJ1-1 provide the parts outside the CDR3, is DTGVSQNPRHKITKRGQNVTFRCDPISEHNRLYWYRQTLGQGPEFLTYFQNEAQLEKSRLLSDRFSAERPKGSFSTLEIQRTEQGDSAMYLCASSFGQVNTEAFFGQGTRLTVV.

The genes are TRBV19 and TRBJ1-6; D unclear. CDR3 length: 15 residues. Per the germline V gene, CDR1 is LNHDA and CDR2 is SQIVND (reference sequence). V gave up 4 bases and J gave up 7 bases, with 14 bases separating them. The CDR3: CASSRDGRGNSPLHF. The CDR3 DNA reads as TGTGCCAGTAGTAGAGACGGGAGAGGCAATTCACCCCTCCACTTT. The complete variable domain, with remaining parts taken from reference TRBV19 and TRBJ1-6, reads DGGITQSPKYLFRKEGQNVTLSCEQNLNHDAMYWYRQDPGQGLRLIYYSQIVNDFQKGDIAEGYSVSREKKESFPLTVTSAQKNPTAFYLCASSRDGRGNSPLHFGNGTRLTVT.

The chain recombines TRBV27 with TRBJ2-2; D remains ambiguous. The germline V gene has CDR1 MNHEY and CDR2 SMNVEV (reference sequence). Between the trimmed V and J ends, which lost 6 bases and 4 bases, there was a span of 6 bases. The CDR3 totals 12 residues. The CDR3 here is CASRTATGELFF. The CDR3 coding sequence is TGTGCCAGCAGGACTGCCACCGGGGAGCTGTTTTTT.

The chain recombines TRBV5-1 with TRBJ1-5, with D possibly TRBD1 on 5 matching bases. Per the germline V gene, CDR1 is SGHRS and CDR2 is YFSETQ. V dropped 0 bases and J dropped 6 bases, with 10 bases sitting between them. The CDR3 consists of 14 residues. CDR3 DNA: TGCGCCAGCAGCTTGGTACAGGCTATTCAGCCCCAGCATTTT. Amino acid sequence: CASSLVQAIQPQHF.

The rearrangement joins TRBV9 to TRBJ1-3, with D hard to call. The germline V and J ends were trimmed by 1 base and 7 bases, with 9 bases remaining between them. This CDR3 spans 13 amino acids. Looked up from germline, CDR1 is SGDLS and CDR2 is YYNGEE. As DNA, the CDR3 is TGTGCCAGCAGCGTATCCCGAGGGAACACCATATATTTT. It translates to CASSVSRGNTIYF.

This sequence joins TRBV5-6 and TRBJ1-6; tentatively, D is TRBD1 (6 bases). The CDR3 has 15 residues. Germline CDR1 reads SGHDT; CDR2 reads YYEEEE. V gave up 4 bases and J gave up 14 bases, with 22 bases separating them. The CDR3 DNA reads as TGTGCCAGCAGCCGACTCTCGTTACAGGGTCAAACCCTCCACTTT. Translation gives CASSRLSLQGQTLHF.

V usage is TRBV2 and J usage is TRBJ1-3, with 9 bases lining up with TRBD1. Germline assignment: CDR1 SNHLY and CDR2 FYNNEI. The CDR3 is made up of 14 amino acids. V lost 6 bases and J lost 11; bases outside the gene matches: 11. The CDR3 region is CASRQGAAFIPIYF. The CDR3 region has the DNA TGTGCCAGCAGACAGGGGGCCGCATTCATACCCATATATTTT.

This rearrangement joins TRBV9 to TRBJ1-1; D unclear. Trimming shortened V by 4 bases and J by 3 bases, and 16 bases separated the two germline ends. The CDR3 spans 15 residues. Germline CDR1 reads SGDLS; CDR2 reads YYNGEE. The CDR3 DNA is TGTGCCAGCAGCCCGGGTGGTGGGCGGCACACTGAAGCTTTCTTT. This translates into CASSPGGGRHTEAFF.

The chain joins TRBV3-1 (or the pseudogene TRBV3-2) to TRBJ1-2, with TRBD1 matching 8 bases. Unmatched junction bases numbered 6, after V lost 5 bases and J lost 4 bases. The CDR3 is made up of 14 amino acids. Germline loops: CDR1 LGHDT, CDR2 YNNKEL (reference sequence). The CDR3 DNA reads as TGTGCCAGCAGCTTGCAGGGGGCTGGCTATGGCTACACCTTC. Amino acid sequence: CASSLQGAGYGYTF.

The chain uses TRBV3-1 (or the pseudogene TRBV3-2) and TRBJ1-6; 9 bases are shared with TRBD1. Germline V lookup: CDR1 LGHDT, CDR2 YNNKEL (reference sequence). This CDR3 contains 15 residues. V trimming: 5 bases; J trimming: 7 bases; junction bases outside the gene matches: 6. The CDR3 region is CASSSRDRENSPLHF. The CDR3 DNA reads TGTGCCAGCAGCAGCCGGGACAGGGAGAATTCACCCCTCCACTTT.

The V gene is TRBV7-3, the J gene TRBJ2-1; the D gene is possibly TRBD2 (7 bases). Germline V gene lookup returns CDR1 SGHTA and CDR2 FQGTGA. The germline V and J ends were trimmed by 4 bases and 1 base, with 14 bases remaining between them. This CDR3 is 16 amino acids long. Here the CDR3 reads CASSSFGGLSYNEQFF. CDR3 sequence (DNA): TGTGCCAGCAGCTCGTTCGGGGGGCTGTCCTACAATGAGCAGTTCTTC.